This TCR beta chain appears in the sequencing data of a study of OX40 agonist ivuxolimab in advanced cancers. Looking at the study overall: Patients in dose escalation had liver, melanoma, kidney or head and neck cancers. Study-wide results and limits: Blood T cells, both CD4+ and CD8+, expanded clonally by week 6 at 0.1 to 3.0 mg/kg. The mean number of expanded clones was higher in CD8+ T cells than in CD4+.

With respect to this clone: Antigen: not known.

Assay used: immunoSEQ multiplex PCR; TCRdb lists only in-frame clones, some missing. The sample lists 76,000 or so clones, 86% seen once, with 0.7% to 0.9% in the top ten. CDR1 is SGHVS, CDR2 FQNEAQ, per germline. V shed 3 bases, J shed 6 bases, and the junction held 4 bases outside the gene matches. This CDR3 region has 14 residues. This chain joins TRBV7-8 and TRBJ2-7; 11 bases line up with TRBD1. Sample: CD4+ or CD8+ T cells sorted from blood, taken in a trial of the OX40 agonist ivuxolimab. This clonotype originated in an adult with an advanced solid tumor such as melanoma, head and neck, liver or kidney cancer. Here the CDR3 reads CASSLDRGPVEQYF. The CDR3, as DNA: TGTGCCAGCAGCTTGGACAGGGGGCCGGTCGAGCAGTACTTC.